This TCR beta chain derives from a study of vaccination effects on CD4 cells after COVID-19. About the research overall: Vaccination of participants consisted of two doses of either the BNT162b2 or mRNA-1273 vaccine.

This CDR3 contains 10 residues. V lost 5 bases and J 4 bases, leaving 2 bases between the germline ends. Germline loops: CDR1 MNHEY, CDR2 SMNVEV (reference sequence). Expansion of antigen-specific CD4+ T cells with viral peptide pools was carried out by the ViraFEST assay before sequencing. Following a roughly 11-day culture, CD4+ T cells were purified. People in the vaccine group had not been infected with SARS-CoV-2 before, and their nucleocapsid antibodies were negative. The researchers cultured around 2 million PBMC per well with about 10 IU/ml IL-2 and 9.5 to 10 ug/ml peptides. A word on this clone: Antigen specificity is unknown.

TCRdb's copy holds only in-frame clones and misses some; the assay was immunoSEQ multiplex PCR. The sample records around 71,000 clones, around 76% being singletons. Study-level findings and limits: Clones induced by infection and by vaccine showed marked clonal contraction late after vaccination.

The chain combines TRBV27 with TRBJ1-2; D not certain. This receptor was obtained from a human donor who received a COVID-19 vaccine. The specimen comprised CD4+ T cells from PBMCs cultured with HCoV-OC43 spike peptides, sampled before COVID-19 vaccination. The subset was: HCoV-OC43 spike overlapping peptide pool stimulation. The DNA for the CDR3 is TGTGCCAGCAGTGGCTATGGCTACACCTTC. Protein: CASSGYGYTF.